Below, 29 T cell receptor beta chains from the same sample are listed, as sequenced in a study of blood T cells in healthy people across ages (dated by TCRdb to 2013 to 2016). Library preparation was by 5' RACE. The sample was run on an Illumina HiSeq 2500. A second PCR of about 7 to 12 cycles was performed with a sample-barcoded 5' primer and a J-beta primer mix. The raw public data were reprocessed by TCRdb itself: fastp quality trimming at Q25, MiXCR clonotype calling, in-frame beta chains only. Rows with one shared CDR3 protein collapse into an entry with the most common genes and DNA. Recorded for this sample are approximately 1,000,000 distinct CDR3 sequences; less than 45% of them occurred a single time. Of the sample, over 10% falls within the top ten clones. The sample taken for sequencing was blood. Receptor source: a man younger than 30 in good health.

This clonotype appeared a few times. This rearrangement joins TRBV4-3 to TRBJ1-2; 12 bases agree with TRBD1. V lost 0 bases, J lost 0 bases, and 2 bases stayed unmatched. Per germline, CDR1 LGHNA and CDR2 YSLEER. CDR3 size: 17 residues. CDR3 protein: CASSQDGTGGPNYGYTF. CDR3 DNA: TGCGCCAGCAGCCAAGATGGGACAGGGGGCCCTAACTATGGCTACACCTTC.

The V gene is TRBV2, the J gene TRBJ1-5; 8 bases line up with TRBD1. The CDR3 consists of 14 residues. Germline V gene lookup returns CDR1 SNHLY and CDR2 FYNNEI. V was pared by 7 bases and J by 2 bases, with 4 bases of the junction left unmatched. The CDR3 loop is CASNLQGGNQPQHF. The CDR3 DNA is TGTGCCAGCAACCTACAGGGGGGCAATCAGCCCCAGCATTTT.

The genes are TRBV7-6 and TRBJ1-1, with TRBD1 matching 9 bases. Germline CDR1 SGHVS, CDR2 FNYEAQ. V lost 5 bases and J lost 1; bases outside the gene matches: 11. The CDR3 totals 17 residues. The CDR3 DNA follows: TGTGCCAGCAGCCAAACAGGGGGCGCAGGGGGGAACACTGAAGCTTTCTTT. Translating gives CASSQTGGAGGNTEAFF.

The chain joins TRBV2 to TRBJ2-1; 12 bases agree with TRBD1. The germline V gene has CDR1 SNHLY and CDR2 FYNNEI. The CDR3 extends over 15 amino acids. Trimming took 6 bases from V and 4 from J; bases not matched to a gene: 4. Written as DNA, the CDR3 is TGTGCCAGCAGAGGGGACAGGGGGCCATACAATGAGCAGTTCTTC. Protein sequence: CASRGDRGPYNEQFF.

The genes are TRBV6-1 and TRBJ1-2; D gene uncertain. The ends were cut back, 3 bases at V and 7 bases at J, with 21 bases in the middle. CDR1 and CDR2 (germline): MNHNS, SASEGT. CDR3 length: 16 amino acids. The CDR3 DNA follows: TGTGCCAGCAGTGAGGCGGGAAGCATCGGGATTTTTGGCTACACCTTC. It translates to CASSEAGSIGIFGYTF.

CDR3 bases: TGCAGTGCTAACCCGACAGGGGCGATTTCGTACAATGAGCAGTTCTTC. Its protein product is CSANPTGAISYNEQFF. The chain combines TRBV20-1 with TRBJ2-1; 8 nucleotides match TRBD1. After removal of 4 bases from V and 4 bases from J, the junction contained 12 bases not matched to a gene. Germline CDR1 is DFQATT and CDR2 is SNEGSKA (reference sequence). The CDR3 contains 16 residues.

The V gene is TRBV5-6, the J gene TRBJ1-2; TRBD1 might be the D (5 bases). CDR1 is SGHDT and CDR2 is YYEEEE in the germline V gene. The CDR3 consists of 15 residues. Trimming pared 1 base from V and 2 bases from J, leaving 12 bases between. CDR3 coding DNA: TGTGCCAGCAGCTTGAGCAGGGTCGGGAACTATGGCTACACCTTC. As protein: CASSLSRVGNYGYTF.

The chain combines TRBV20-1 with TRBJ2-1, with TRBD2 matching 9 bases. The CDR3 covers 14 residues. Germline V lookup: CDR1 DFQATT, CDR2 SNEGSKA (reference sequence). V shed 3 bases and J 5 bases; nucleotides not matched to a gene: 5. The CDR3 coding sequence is TGCAGTGCTAGTGGCGGGGGGGGGAACAATGAGCAGTTCTTC. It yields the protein CSASGGGGNNEQFF.

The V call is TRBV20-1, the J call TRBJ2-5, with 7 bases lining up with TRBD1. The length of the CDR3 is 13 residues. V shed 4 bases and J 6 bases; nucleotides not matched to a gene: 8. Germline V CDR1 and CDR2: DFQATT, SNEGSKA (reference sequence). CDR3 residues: CSATTGYKQTQYF. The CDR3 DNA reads TGCAGTGCTACGACAGGGTATAAACAGACCCAGTACTTC.

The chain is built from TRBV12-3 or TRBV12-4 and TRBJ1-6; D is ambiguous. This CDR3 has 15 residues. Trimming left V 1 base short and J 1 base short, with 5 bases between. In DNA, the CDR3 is TGTGCCAGCAGTTTAGAACGATCCTATAATTCACCCCTCCACTTT. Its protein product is CASSLERSYNSPLHF.

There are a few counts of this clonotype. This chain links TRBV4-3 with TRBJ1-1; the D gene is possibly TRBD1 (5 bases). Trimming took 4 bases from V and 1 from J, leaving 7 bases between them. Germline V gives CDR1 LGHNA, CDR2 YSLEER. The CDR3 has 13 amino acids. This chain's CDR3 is CASSPQENTEAFF. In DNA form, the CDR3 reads TGCGCCAGCAGCCCACAGGAGAACACTGAAGCTTTCTTT.

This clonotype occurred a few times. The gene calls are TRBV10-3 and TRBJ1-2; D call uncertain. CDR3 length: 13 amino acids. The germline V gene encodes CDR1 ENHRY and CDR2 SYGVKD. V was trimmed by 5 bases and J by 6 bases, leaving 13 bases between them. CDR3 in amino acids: CAISLSEENGYTF. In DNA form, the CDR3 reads TGTGCCATCAGTCTCTCCGAGGAGAATGGCTACACCTTC.

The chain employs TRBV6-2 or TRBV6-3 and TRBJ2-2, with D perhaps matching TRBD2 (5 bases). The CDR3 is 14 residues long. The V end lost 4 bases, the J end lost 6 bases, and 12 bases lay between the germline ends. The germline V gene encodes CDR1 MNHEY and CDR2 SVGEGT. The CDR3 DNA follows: TGTGCCAGCAGTTTGAGGGTGGTAGCCGGGGAGCTGTTTTTT. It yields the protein CASSLRVVAGELFF.

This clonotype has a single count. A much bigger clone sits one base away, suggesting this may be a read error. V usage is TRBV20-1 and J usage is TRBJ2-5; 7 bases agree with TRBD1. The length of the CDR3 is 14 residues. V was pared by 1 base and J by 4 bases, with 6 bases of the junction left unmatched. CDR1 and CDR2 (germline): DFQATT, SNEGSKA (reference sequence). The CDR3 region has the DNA TGCAGTGCTAGAGTCGACAGGGCTCGAGAGACCCAGTACTTC. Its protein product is CSARVDRARETQYF.

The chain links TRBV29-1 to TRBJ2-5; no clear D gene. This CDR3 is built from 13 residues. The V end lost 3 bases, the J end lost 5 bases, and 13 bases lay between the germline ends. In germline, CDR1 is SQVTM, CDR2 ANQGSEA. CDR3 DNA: TGCAGCGTTGATGACGGATCAAGGGAGACCCAGTACTTC. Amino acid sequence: CSVDDGSRETQYF.

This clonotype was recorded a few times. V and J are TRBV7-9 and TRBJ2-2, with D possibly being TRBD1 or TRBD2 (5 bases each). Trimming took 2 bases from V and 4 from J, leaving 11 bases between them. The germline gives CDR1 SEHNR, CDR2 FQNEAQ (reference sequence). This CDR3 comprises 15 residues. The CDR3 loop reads CASSLNLGVTGELFF. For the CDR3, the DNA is TGTGCCAGCAGCTTAAATTTGGGGGTCACCGGGGAGCTGTTTTTT.

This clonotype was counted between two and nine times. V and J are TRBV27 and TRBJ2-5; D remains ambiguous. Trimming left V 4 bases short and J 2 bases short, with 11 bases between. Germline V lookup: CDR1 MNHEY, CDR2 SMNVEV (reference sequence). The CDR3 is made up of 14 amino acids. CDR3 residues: CASSSLTRQETQYF. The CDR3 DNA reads TGTGCCAGCAGTTCCCTGACCAGACAAGAGACCCAGTACTTC.

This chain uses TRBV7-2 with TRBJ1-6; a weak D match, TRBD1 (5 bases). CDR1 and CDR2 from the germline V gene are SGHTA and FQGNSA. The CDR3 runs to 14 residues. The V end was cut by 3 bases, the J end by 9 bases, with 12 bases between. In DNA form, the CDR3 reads TGTGCCAGCAGCTTCCGGACAAGGGGTTCACCCCTCCACTTT. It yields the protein CASSFRTRGSPLHF.

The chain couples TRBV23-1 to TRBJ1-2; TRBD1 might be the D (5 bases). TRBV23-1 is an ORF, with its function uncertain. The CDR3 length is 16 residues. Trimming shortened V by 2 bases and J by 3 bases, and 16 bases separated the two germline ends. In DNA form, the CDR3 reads TGCGCCAGCAGTCAAGTGTTAGGGGTTAGGGACTATGGCTACACCTTC. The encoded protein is CASSQVLGVRDYGYTF.

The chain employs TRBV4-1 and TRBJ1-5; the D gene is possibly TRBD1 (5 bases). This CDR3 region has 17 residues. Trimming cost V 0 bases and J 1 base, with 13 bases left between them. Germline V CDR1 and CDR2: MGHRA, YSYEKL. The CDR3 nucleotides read TGCGCCAGCAGCCAAGAACTGGGAGGGGCGAGCAATCAGCCCCAGCATTTT. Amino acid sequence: CASSQELGGASNQPQHF.

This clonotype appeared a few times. Here the CDR3 DNA reads TGTGCCAGCAGTTTAGGGACAGGAGTTATCGGGAATGAGCAGTTCTTC. Translated: CASSLGTGVIGNEQFF. The chain recombines TRBV12-3 or TRBV12-4 with TRBJ2-1; 7 positions match TRBD1. J gave up 7 bases and V 1 base, and 10 bases lay outside the gene matches. This CDR3 has 16 residues.

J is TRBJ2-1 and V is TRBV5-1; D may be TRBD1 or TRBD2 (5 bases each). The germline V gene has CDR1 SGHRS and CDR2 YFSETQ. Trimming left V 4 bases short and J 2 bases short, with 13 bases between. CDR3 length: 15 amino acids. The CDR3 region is CASSSERGPYNEQFF. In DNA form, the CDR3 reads TGCGCCAGCAGCAGTGAGAGGGGACCCTACAATGAGCAGTTCTTC.

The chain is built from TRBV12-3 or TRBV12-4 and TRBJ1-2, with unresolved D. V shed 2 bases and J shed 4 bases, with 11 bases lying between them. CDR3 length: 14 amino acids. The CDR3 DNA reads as TGTGCCAGCAGTTTAAGGGCCTACGTCTATGGCTACACCTTC. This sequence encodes CASSLRAYVYGYTF.

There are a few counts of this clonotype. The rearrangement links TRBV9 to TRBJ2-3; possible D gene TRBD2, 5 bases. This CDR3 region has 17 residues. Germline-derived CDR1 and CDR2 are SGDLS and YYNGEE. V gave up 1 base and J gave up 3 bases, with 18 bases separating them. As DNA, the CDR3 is TGTGCCAGCAGCGTATCTCCCGGGCACCGGAGGACAGATACGCAGTATTTT. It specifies CASSVSPGHRRTDTQYF.

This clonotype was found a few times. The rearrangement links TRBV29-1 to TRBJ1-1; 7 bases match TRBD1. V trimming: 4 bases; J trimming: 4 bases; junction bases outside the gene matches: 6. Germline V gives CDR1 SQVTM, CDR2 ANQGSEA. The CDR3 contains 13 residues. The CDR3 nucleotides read TGCAGCGTTGTTGGACAGGCGGGCACTGAAGCTTTCTTT. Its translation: CSVVGQAGTEAFF. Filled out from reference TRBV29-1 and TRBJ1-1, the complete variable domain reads SAVISQKPSRDICQRGTSLTIQCQVDSQVTMMFWYRQQPGQSLTLIATANQGSEATYESGFVIDKFPISRPNLTFSTLTVSNMSPEDSSIYLCSVVGQAGTEAFFGQGTRLTVV.

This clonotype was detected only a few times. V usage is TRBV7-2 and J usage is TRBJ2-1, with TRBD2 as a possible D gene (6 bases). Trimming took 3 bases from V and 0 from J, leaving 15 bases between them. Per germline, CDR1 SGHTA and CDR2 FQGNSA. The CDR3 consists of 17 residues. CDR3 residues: CASSLKASAYSYNEQFF. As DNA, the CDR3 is TGTGCCAGCAGCTTGAAGGCTAGCGCTTACTCCTACAATGAGCAGTTCTTC.

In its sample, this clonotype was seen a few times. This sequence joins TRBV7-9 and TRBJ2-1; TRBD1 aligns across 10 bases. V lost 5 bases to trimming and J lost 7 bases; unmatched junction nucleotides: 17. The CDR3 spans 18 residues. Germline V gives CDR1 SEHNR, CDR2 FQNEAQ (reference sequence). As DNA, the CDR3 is TGTGCCAGCAGCGGTAGGACAGGGGGTAGATGGCTACGGAATGAGCAGTTCTTC. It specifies CASSGRTGGRWLRNEQFF.

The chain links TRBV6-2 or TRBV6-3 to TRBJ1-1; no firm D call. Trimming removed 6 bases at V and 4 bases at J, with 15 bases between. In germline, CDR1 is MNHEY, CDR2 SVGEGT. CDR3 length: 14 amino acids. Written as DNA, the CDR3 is TGTGCCAGCAGCCCTTCGGGTCGCCTCACTGAAGCTTTCTTT. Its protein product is CASSPSGRLTEAFF.

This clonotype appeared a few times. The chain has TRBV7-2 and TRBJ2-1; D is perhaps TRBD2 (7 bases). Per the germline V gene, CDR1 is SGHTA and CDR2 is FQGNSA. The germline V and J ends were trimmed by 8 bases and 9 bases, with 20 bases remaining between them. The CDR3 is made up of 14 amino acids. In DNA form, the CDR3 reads TGTGCCAGCGGAAGCGGGACAACCACGGCTGAGCAGTTCTTC. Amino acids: CASGSGTTTAEQFF.